This entry concerns a single T cell receptor (beta chain). Its antigen remains unidentified. The data stem from a study of STAT5B mutations in CD4+ large granular lymphocyte leukemia. Across the study: Among healthy controls, a particular HLA allele went with more CDR3 'QG' motifs.

The study, taken as a whole, reports: Compared with healthy controls (2/35), patient top clones favored TRBV06 (8/27). Without putative leukemic clones, patient CD4-sorted repertoires remained more clonal than healthy CD4+ repertoires.

Buffy coats from healthy blood donors served as controls. Sequencing used immunoSEQ multiplex PCR; TCRdb keeps in-frame clones, though not all of them. The sample comprises fewer than 45,000 clones, 80% to 90% of which are singletons, and around 3.5% rests with the top ten. CDR1 and CDR2 (germline): SGHNT, YYREEE (reference sequence). Trimming removed 0 bases from V and 7 bases from J, with 8 bases in between. The CDR3 has 13 amino acids. The sequence was obtained from a human donor in good health. The sequenced material came from CD4+ T cells from blood buffy coats. The chain is built from TRBV5-4 and TRBJ2-1; D unresolved. The CDR3 region has the DNA TGTGCCAGCAGCTTGGGTCTGCCGAATGAGCAGTTCTTC. Translation gives CASSLGLPNEQFF.